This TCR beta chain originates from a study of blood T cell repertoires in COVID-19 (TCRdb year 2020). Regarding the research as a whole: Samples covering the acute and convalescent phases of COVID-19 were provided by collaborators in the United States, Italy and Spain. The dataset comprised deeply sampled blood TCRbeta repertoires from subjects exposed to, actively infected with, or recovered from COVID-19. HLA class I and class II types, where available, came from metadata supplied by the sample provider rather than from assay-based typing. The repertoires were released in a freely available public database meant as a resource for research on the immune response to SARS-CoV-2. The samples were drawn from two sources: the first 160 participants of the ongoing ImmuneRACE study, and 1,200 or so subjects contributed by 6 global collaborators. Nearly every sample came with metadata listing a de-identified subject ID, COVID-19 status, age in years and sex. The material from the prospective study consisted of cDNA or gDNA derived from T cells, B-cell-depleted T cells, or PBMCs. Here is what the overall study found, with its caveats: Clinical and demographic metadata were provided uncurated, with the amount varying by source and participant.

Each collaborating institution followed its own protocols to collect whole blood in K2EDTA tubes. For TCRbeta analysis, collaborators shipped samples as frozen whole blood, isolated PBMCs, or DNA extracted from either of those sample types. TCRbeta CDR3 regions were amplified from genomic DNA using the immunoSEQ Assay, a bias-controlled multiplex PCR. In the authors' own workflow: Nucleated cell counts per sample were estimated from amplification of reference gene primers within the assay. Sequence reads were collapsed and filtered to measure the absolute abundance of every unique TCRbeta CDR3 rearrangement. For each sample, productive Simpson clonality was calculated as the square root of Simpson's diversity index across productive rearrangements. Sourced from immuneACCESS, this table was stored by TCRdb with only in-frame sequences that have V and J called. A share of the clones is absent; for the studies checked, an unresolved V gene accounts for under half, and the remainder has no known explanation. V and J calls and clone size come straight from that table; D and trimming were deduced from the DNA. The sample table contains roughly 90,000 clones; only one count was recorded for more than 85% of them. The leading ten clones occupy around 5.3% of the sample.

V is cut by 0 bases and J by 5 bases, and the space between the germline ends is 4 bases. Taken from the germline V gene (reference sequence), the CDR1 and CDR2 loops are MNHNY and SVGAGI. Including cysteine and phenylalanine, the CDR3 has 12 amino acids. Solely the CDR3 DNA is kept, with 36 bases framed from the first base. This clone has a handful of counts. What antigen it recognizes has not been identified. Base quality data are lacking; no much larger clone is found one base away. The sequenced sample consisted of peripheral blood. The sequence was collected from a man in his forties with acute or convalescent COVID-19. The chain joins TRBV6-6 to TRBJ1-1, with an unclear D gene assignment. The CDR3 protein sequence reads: CASSYSITEAFF. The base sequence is TGTGCCAGCAGTTACTCTATTACTGAAGCTTTCTTT.